This TCR beta chain appears in the sequencing data of a study of CD8 T cells in ankylosing spondylitis. This clonotype came up a few times. There are 16 residues in the CDR3. The V gene lost 2 bases and the J gene lost 1 base, with 9 bases spanning the gap. Germline lookup yields CDR1 SGHTA and CDR2 FQGTGA. TCRdb re-analysed the 5' RACE reads in MiXCR, keeping a single row per CDR3 protein. The sample consists of fewer than 350,000 distinct CDR3 sequences, 11% of them appearing once. The chain links TRBV7-3 to TRBJ1-6; a possible D gene is TRBD1 (6 bases). The source material was blood, either unsorted or a sorted T cell fraction (not recorded which). This TCR derives from a female donor with ankylosing spondylitis or in good health (not recorded which). The CDR3 bases are TGTGCCAGCAGCTTACAGGGGCCGTCCTATAATTCACCCCTCCACTTT. Translated: CASSLQGPSYNSPLHF.